A selection of T cell receptor beta chains follows, all from one sample in a study of identical twins. One entry per CDR3 protein results from TCRdb running MiXCR on the 5' RACE reads. The profile shows about 290,000 distinct CDR3 sequences, more than 8% of them singletons. This same sample was also taken into another study, of yellow fever vaccine responses in identical twins.

Specimen: CD8+ T cells sorted from blood. Receptor source: a woman in her late teens or twenties in good health. Both conserved end residues are part of each CDR3. D genes are given only for firm matches. Size values are once, few and many counts, or a class for expanded clones, and some rows have none.

j_call,d_call,clone_size,v_call,cdr3_aa,cdr3_nt
TRBJ2-3,TRBD2,few,TRBV6-1,CASSDGGEGIGTDTQYF,TGTGCCAGCAGTGATGGGGGGGAGGGTATCGGCACAGATACGCAGTATTTT
TRBJ2-7,TRBD1,NA,TRBV6-2/TRBV6-3,CASSASGTGIYEQYF,TGTGCCAGCAGCGCCTCCGGGACAGGGATCTACGAGCAGTACTTC
TRBJ2-7,NA,NA,TRBV12-3/TRBV12-4,CASSWEPDGFSHEQYF,TGTGCCAGCAGTTGGGAGCCGGACGGGTTTTCCCACGAGCAGTACTTC
TRBJ2-4,NA,few,TRBV7-2,CASSTAADSLAKNIQYF,TGTGCCAGCAGCACCGCGGCGGACAGCTTAGCCAAAAACATTCAGTACTTC
TRBJ1-1,TRBD1,few,TRBV7-9,CASSSRTGQGTEAFF,TGTGCCAGCAGCTCCCGGACAGGGCAGGGGACTGAAGCTTTCTTT
TRBJ2-1,NA,NA,TRBV4-3,CASSPSMEWDEQFF,TGCGCCAGCAGCCCCTCCATGGAATGGGATGAGCAGTTCTTC
TRBJ2-2,TRBD1,many,TRBV4-1,CASSQDAGGGELFF,TGCGCCAGCAGCCAAGATGCAGGGGGCGGGGAGCTGTTTTTT
TRBJ2-2,NA,many,TRBV7-9,CASSSPTPAGELFF,TGTGCCAGCAGCAGCCCAACCCCGGCCGGGGAGCTGTTTTTT
TRBJ2-7,TRBD2,many,TRBV6-2/TRBV6-3,CASNGLADYEQYF,TGTGCCAGCAACGGACTAGCGGACTACGAGCAGTACTTC
TRBJ2-1,TRBD1,NA,TRBV14,CASSQGHGRGRGSEQFF,TGTGCCAGCAGCCAAGGGCACGGCAGGGGGCGAGGGAGTGAGCAGTTCTTC
TRBJ2-5,TRBD1,NA,TRBV24-1,CATSDAPGQGASGVGETQYF,TGTGCCACCAGTGATGCCCCGGGACAGGGGGCGTCTGGCGTGGGTGAGACCCAGTACTTC
TRBJ2-1,NA,NA,TRBV20-1,CSARDPRRSIDEQFF,TGCAGTGCTAGAGATCCAAGACGATCTATCGATGAGCAGTTCTTC
TRBJ2-1,NA,few,TRBV6-1,CASSPGPGNEQFF,TGTGCCAGCAGCCCCGGGCCCGGCAATGAGCAGTTCTTC
TRBJ2-7,NA,NA,TRBV7-2,CAIHHGHETPYEQYF,TGTGCCATCCACCACGGCCACGAAACCCCCTACGAGCAGTACTTC
TRBJ2-3,NA,many,TRBV25-1,CATNYWDTQYF,TGTGCCACCAATTATTGGGATACGCAGTATTTT
TRBJ2-7,TRBD2,many,TRBV27,CASSFAGEGYEQYF,TGTGCCAGCAGTTTTGCGGGAGAGGGGTACGAGCAGTACTTC
TRBJ2-2,TRBD2,many,TRBV29-1,CSAEGLAGSNTGELFF,TGCAGCGCAGAGGGACTAGCGGGATCGAACACCGGGGAGCTGTTTTTT
TRBJ2-5,NA,few,TRBV6-1,CASSQTGGLQETQYF,TGTGCCAGCAGTCAAACTGGGGGGCTGCAAGAGACCCAGTACTTC
TRBJ1-4,TRBD1,few,TRBV7-9,CASRDGTGLSEKLFF,TGTGCCAGCAGGGACGGGACAGGGTTGTCGGAAAAACTGTTTTTT
TRBJ1-1,NA,few,TRBV30,CAWSVGEGNTEAFF,TGTGCCTGGAGTGTAGGGGAGGGGAACACTGAAGCTTTCTTT
TRBJ2-5,NA,many,TRBV12-3/TRBV12-4,CASSSRQAQETQYF,TGTGCCAGCAGCTCCAGACAGGCCCAAGAGACCCAGTACTTC
TRBJ2-2,TRBD2,NA,TRBV12-3/TRBV12-4,CASSLGTSGAAGELFF,TGTGCCAGCAGTTTAGGGACTAGCGGGGCGGCCGGGGAGCTGTTTTTT
TRBJ1-2,TRBD1,many,TRBV6-2/TRBV6-3,CASSTTDRDSDYGYTF,TGTGCCAGCAGCACGACCGACCGGGACAGTGACTATGGCTACACCTTC
TRBJ2-2,NA,many,TRBV7-9,CASRLQGYTGELFF,TGTGCCAGCAGGCTACAGGGATACACCGGGGAGCTGTTTTTT
TRBJ2-1,NA,NA,TRBV7-9,CASSAPLSSPNEQFF,TGTGCCAGCAGCGCACCCCTTTCATCCCCCAATGAGCAGTTCTTC
TRBJ2-7,TRBD1,many,TRBV7-9,CASSSGQGPYEQYF,TGTGCCAGCAGCTCGGGACAGGGCCCCTACGAGCAGTACTTC
TRBJ1-2,NA,few,TRBV7-9,CASSSRDTSPRGYTF,TGTGCCAGCAGCTCCCGGGACACCTCACCCCGGGGCTACACCTTC
TRBJ2-5,TRBD1,few,TRBV11-1,CASSIIGTGDRGDVRETQYF,TGTGCCAGCAGCATCATCGGGACAGGGGACCGGGGGGATGTTCGAGAGACCCAGTACTTC
TRBJ2-7,NA,few,TRBV20-1,CSALPEGRPYEQYF,TGCAGTGCTCTTCCGGAGGGGAGGCCCTACGAGCAGTACTTC